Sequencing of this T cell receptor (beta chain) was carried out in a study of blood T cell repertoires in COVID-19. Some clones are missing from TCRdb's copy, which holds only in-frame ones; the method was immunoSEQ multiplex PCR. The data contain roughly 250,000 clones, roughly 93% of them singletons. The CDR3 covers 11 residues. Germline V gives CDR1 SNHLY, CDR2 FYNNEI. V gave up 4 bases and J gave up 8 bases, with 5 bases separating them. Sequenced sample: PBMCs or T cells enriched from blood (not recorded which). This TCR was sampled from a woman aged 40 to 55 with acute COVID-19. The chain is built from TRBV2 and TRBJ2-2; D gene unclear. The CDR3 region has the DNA TGTGCCAGCAGTGTATTTGGGGAGCTGTTTTTT. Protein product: CASSVFGELFF.